The sample holds one count of the clone carrying this T cell receptor (beta chain). Its matching antigen is unknown. This CDR3 has 12 residues. V shed 5 bases and J shed 8 bases, with 12 bases lying between them. Per the germline V gene, CDR1 is SNHLY and CDR2 is FYNNEI. This record comes from a study of T cell clonotyping in hematopoietic cell transplantation. General study findings and limits: No sorting was done, leaving CD4 and CD8 contributions mixed. At the given depth, recipient repertoires were over 95% de novo clonotypes. After transplant, recipient diversity fell while pathologically expanded clonotypes grew through day 180.

Sequenced by immunoSEQ multiplex PCR; TCRdb stores in-frame clones only, minus some. The sample has more than 15,000 clones, 80% to 90% seen once; the top ten hold over 3.5%. This clonotype was sampled from a woman aged 40-49 years in good health. Some clones in this sample may be carry-over from other donors' samples. The sample was peripheral blood mononuclear cells. V is TRBV2 and J is TRBJ1-2, with D tentatively TRBD1 (5 bases). The CDR3 DNA reads TGTGCCAGCAGTACGGGGCCAAGGGGCTACACCTTC. Translating gives CASSTGPRGYTF.